These 10 T cell receptor beta chains originate from one sample sequenced in a study of T-cell reconstitution after alpha-beta-depleted transplantation in children. Unique molecular identifiers were incorporated during preparation of the TCRbeta library. TCRdb ran MiXCR on the PCR reads and lists one entry per CDR3 protein. The sample shows more than 550,000 distinct CDR3 sequences, 8% to 11% of them seen only once. Source: PBMCs from the stem cell graft donor, taken from the stem cell graft. All receptors derive from a human donor who donated a stem cell graft to a child with acute myeloid leukemia.

This clonotype was observed a handful of times. The chain is built from TRBV6-5 and TRBJ2-2; a possible D gene is TRBD1 (5 bases). The CDR3 length is 19 residues. Between the trimmed V and J ends, which lost 0 bases and 0 bases, there was a span of 17 bases. Germline V gene lookup returns CDR1 MNHEY and CDR2 SVGAGI. Written as DNA, the CDR3 is TGTGCCAGCAGTTACTCCAGGGATTCCTTATTTGCGAACACCGGGGAGCTGTTTTTT. Its protein product is CASSYSRDSLFANTGELFF.

In this sample, this clonotype turned up a few times. The V and J genes are TRBV20-1 and TRBJ2-2; 8 nucleotides agree with TRBD2. The CDR3 is 17 residues long. Per germline, CDR1 DFQATT and CDR2 SNEGSKA (reference sequence). With 1 base clipped from V and 1 base from J, the junction kept 8 bases outside the gene matches. The chain's CDR3 is CSARGFGTRGNTGELFF. In DNA form, the CDR3 reads TGCAGTGCTAGAGGGTTCGGGACTAGGGGGAACACCGGGGAGCTGTTTTTT.

The table lists this clonotype with a few counts. The chain employs TRBV10-3 and TRBJ2-1; 8 nucleotides line up with TRBD2. The germline V gene encodes CDR1 ENHRY and CDR2 SYGVKD. The CDR3 totals 16 residues. The V segment lost 9 bases and the J segment 3 bases; nucleotides outside the gene matches: 13. CDR3 nucleotide sequence: TGTGCCATGGCCTCGGTCGCGGGAGGCTTCTACAATGAGCAGTTCTTC. It yields the protein CAMASVAGGFYNEQFF.

Ten or more counts support this clonotype. The V call is TRBV3-1, the J call TRBJ2-7; TRBD2 matches at 7 bases. CDR1 is LGHDT and CDR2 is YNNKEL in the germline V gene (reference sequence). J was trimmed by 7 bases and V by 2 bases; bases with no gene match: 8. The CDR3 consists of 14 residues. The CDR3 sequence: CASSQLGTGGEQYF. CDR3 coding DNA: TGTGCCAGCAGCCAACTGGGCACGGGGGGAGAGCAGTACTTC.

This clonotype has just a few counts. The rearrangement links TRBV4-1 to TRBJ1-1, with D possibly being TRBD1 (5 bases). V was shortened by 0 bases and J by 10 bases, with 15 bases between the two germline ends. Germline CDR1 and CDR2: MGHRA and YSYEKL. This CDR3 has 14 residues. The CDR3 bases are TGCGCCAGCAGCCAAGATGCTCGGGGGAGGGGAGCTTTCTTT. Its translation: CASSQDARGRGAFF.

The chain combines TRBV4-2 with TRBJ2-7; D is possibly TRBD1 (6 bases). Per germline, CDR1 LGHNA and CDR2 YNFKEQ. The V gene lost 4 bases and the J gene lost 6 bases, with 19 bases spanning the gap. This CDR3 is built from 15 residues. The CDR3 is CASSLHRASPGEQYF. Written as DNA, the CDR3 is TGTGCCAGCAGCCTTCACAGGGCCTCTCCCGGCGAGCAGTACTTC.

This clonotype was recorded at least ten times. The V and J genes are TRBV12-3 or TRBV12-4 and TRBJ2-5; the match to TRBD1 covers 8 bases. J gave up 1 base and V 3 bases, and 10 bases lay outside the gene matches. The CDR3 consists of 17 residues. The CDR3 sequence: CASSFIPKGQGQETQYF. As DNA, the CDR3 is TGTGCCAGCAGTTTTATTCCCAAAGGACAGGGCCAAGAGACCCAGTACTTC.

This clonotype was observed many times. The chain combines TRBV20-1 with TRBJ2-6; 8 bases line up with TRBD2. This CDR3 region has 15 residues. Germline V lookup: CDR1 DFQATT, CDR2 SNEGSKA (reference sequence). The J segment lost 1 base and the V segment lost 4 bases, leaving 3 bases of the junction unmatched. The chain's CDR3 is CSAIAGLSGANVLTF. CDR3 nucleotides: TGCAGTGCTATAGCGGGACTATCTGGGGCCAACGTCCTGACTTTC.

This clonotype was recorded a few times. Here the CDR3 DNA reads TGCAGTGCTAGAGTTGGCGGGTATGGCTACACCTTC. Translated, it gives CSARVGGYGYTF. This sequence joins TRBV20-1 and TRBJ1-2; no reliable D call. Germline V gives CDR1 DFQATT, CDR2 SNEGSKA (reference sequence). The CDR3 sequence is 12 residues long. Deletions cut 1 base from V and 5 bases from J, with 8 bases between.

This clonotype was detected a few times. The chain joins TRBV3-1 to TRBJ2-7; D is possibly TRBD2 (5 bases). The length of the CDR3 is 13 residues. In germline, CDR1 is LGHDT, CDR2 YNNKEL (reference sequence). Trimming removed 4 bases from V and 1 base from J, with 8 bases in between. Written as DNA, the CDR3 is TGTGCCAGCAGCCGAGGGATATCCTACGAGCAGTACTTC. Translated: CASSRGISYEQYF.